What follows are 21 T cell receptor beta chains derived from one specimen sequenced in a study of cytomegalovirus exposure and HLA in healthy donors. Primers for the PCR totalled 60 Vbeta and 13 Jbeta. The table came from immunoSEQ multiplex PCR; TCRdb's copy has only in-frame clones and leaves some out. The sample shows some 130,000 clones, around three quarters of them seen only once. The material sequenced was PBMCs. These receptors originate from a man younger than 40 in good health and CMV-seronegative.

This chain links TRBV28 with TRBJ2-7; possible D gene TRBD2, 6 bases. CDR3 length equals 14 residues. Germline V gene data show CDR1 as MDHEN and CDR2 as SYDVKM. V was shortened by 2 bases and J by 3 bases, with 11 bases between the two germline ends. CDR3 sequence (DNA): TGTGCCAGCAGTTTAGCGGGATCTCGCTACGAGCAGTACTTC. This encodes CASSLAGSRYEQYF. The full variable domain, rest sourced from reference TRBV28 and TRBJ2-7, is DVKVTQSSRYLVKRTGEKVFLECVQDMDHENMFWYRQDPGLGLRLIYFSYDVKMKEKGDIPEGYSVSREKKERFSLILESASTNQTSMYLCASSLAGSRYEQYFGPGTRLTVT.

The chain has TRBV21-1 and TRBJ1-2. TRBV21-1 is assigned pseudogene status. This CDR3 has 13 amino acids. CDR3 DNA: TGTGCCAGCATCGAATGGGGGGTTTATGGCTACACCTTC. Protein sequence: CASIEWGVYGYTF.

The chain uses TRBV6-5 and TRBJ1-5, with D possibly TRBD1 on 5 matching bases. Trimming shortened V by 6 bases and J by 11 bases, and 17 bases separated the two germline ends. Germline assignment: CDR1 MNHEY and CDR2 SVGAGI. This CDR3 has 13 residues. The CDR3 region is CASRGGATTAQHF. DNA for the CDR3: TGTGCCAGCAGGGGGGGTGCGACTACGGCCCAGCATTTT.

The V call is TRBV7-9, the J call TRBJ2-1; a weak D match, TRBD2 (6 bases). The CDR3 loop spans 12 amino acids. The germline CDR1 and CDR2 sequences are SEHNR and FQNEAQ (reference sequence). V lost 3 bases and J 9 bases, leaving 9 bases between the germline ends. The CDR3: CASSLGGGEQFF. The DNA for the CDR3 is TGTGCCAGCAGCTTGGGGGGTGGTGAGCAGTTCTTC.

V and J are TRBV6-4 and TRBJ1-1; the match to TRBD1 covers 7 bases. Trimming at V came to 4 bases and at J to 4 bases, leaving 9 bases not matched to a gene. Germline V lookup: CDR1 MRHNA, CDR2 SNTAGT. The CDR3 loop spans 15 amino acids. The CDR3 DNA is TGTGCCAGCAGTGTATCAGGGGGGACGATCACTGAAGCTTTCTTT. Protein product: CASSVSGGTITEAFF.

The chain uses TRBV15 and TRBJ2-5; TRBD2 aligns across 15 bases. The CDR3 has 16 residues. V lost 2 bases and J lost 4; bases outside the gene matches: 2. Germline V CDR1 and CDR2: LNHNV, YYDKDF (reference sequence). The CDR3 reads CATSRWTSGRGETQYF. The CDR3 nucleotides read TGTGCCACCAGCAGATGGACTAGCGGGAGGGGAGAGACCCAGTACTTC.

The V gene is TRBV27, the J gene TRBJ1-1; 8 bases are shared with TRBD1. The V gene end was trimmed by 5 bases and the J gene end by 3 bases; junction bases not matched to a gene: 8. The CDR3 has 15 amino acids. The germline V gene encodes CDR1 MNHEY and CDR2 SMNVEV (reference sequence). Here the CDR3 DNA reads TGTGCCAGCAGTGGACCCGGGACAGGAGACACTGAAGCTTTCTTT. Translation: CASSGPGTGDTEAFF.

The CDR3 is CASSPQGDRYGYTF. As DNA, the CDR3 is TGCGCCAGCAGCCCACAGGGAGACCGCTATGGCTACACCTTC. The V gene is TRBV4-1, the J gene TRBJ1-2, with a weak D call TRBD1 (6 bases). The V gene's germline CDR1 is MGHRA and CDR2 YSYEKL. The CDR3 loop spans 14 amino acids. With 4 bases removed from V and 4 bases from J, the gap between germline ends came to 13 bases.

The chain employs TRBV30 and TRBJ2-1; D is possibly TRBD1 (7 bases). The germline V gene encodes CDR1 GTSNPN and CDR2 SVGIG (reference sequence). Trimming took off 0 bases at V and 6 bases at J, with 15 bases between the two ends. The CDR3 has 15 amino acids. The CDR3 loop is CAWSVHQGGRNEQFF. The CDR3 region has the DNA TGTGCCTGGAGTGTACACCAGGGGGGCCGCAATGAGCAGTTCTTC.

This clone was seen once. This chain uses TRBV11-3 with TRBJ1-1, with 7 bases matching TRBD1. Germline trimming cut 3 bases from V and 3 bases from J; bases unmatched to any gene: 1. Germline assignment: CDR1 SGHNT and CDR2 YENEEA. The CDR3 sequence is 13 residues long. The CDR3 DNA follows: TGTGCCAGCAGCTTTGACAGGGACACTGAAGCTTTCTTT. This translates into CASSFDRDTEAFF.

V is TRBV4-3 and J is TRBJ2-2, with 11 positions matching TRBD1. V trimming: 1 base; J trimming: 4 bases; junction bases outside the gene matches: 2. The germline CDR1 and CDR2 sequences are LGHNA and YSLEER. This CDR3 is 16 amino acids long. CDR3 DNA: TGCGCCAGCAGCCAAGGGACAGGGGGCTTCACCGGGGAGCTGTTTTTT. Translating it yields CASSQGTGGFTGELFF.

V is TRBV30 and J is TRBJ1-1; no clear D. Germline V gene data show CDR1 as GTSNPN and CDR2 as SVGIG (reference sequence). The CDR3 spans 14 residues. Trimming removed 5 bases from V and 3 bases from J, with 16 bases in between. The CDR3 region is CAWGRRLWDTEAFF. CDR3 in DNA: TGTGCCTGGGGCCGGCGGCTTTGGGACACTGAAGCTTTCTTT.

There are a few counts of this clone. The rearrangement joins TRBV5-1 to TRBJ1-1; D possibly corresponds to TRBD1 (6 bases). Germline V gene sequence: CDR1 SGHRS, CDR2 YFSETQ. The CDR3 runs to 14 residues. V dropped 3 bases and J dropped 4 bases, with 13 bases sitting between them. DNA of the CDR3: TGCGCCAGCAGCTCATCACAGGGATCCACTGAAGCTTTCTTT. Translating it yields CASSSSQGSTEAFF. Drawing the rest from reference TRBV5-1 and TRBJ1-1, the complete variable domain is KAGVTQTPRYLIKTRGQQVTLSCSPISGHRSVSWYQQTPGQGLQFLFEYFSETQRNKGNFPGRFSGRQFSNSRSEMNVSTLELGDSALYLCASSSSQGSTEAFFGQGTRLTVV.

The chain recombines TRBV28 with TRBJ2-5; 11 bases align to TRBD1. V lost 4 bases, J lost 7 bases, and 8 bases stayed unmatched. Germline V lookup: CDR1 MDHEN, CDR2 SYDVKM. The CDR3 has 15 amino acids. CDR3 sequence reads: CASSSPGTGGGTQYF. CDR3 coding DNA: TGTGCCAGCAGTTCGCCCGGGACAGGGGGAGGGACCCAGTACTTC.

CDR3 in amino acids: CASGSGKYNEQFF. CDR3 DNA sequence: TGCGCCAGCGGTAGCGGGAAGTACAATGAGCAGTTCTTC. The J gene is TRBJ2-1, the V gene TRBV10-2, with 8 bases identical to TRBD2. J was trimmed by 4 bases and V by 8 bases; bases with no gene match: 4. Germline CDR1 and CDR2: WSHSY and SAAADI. The CDR3 sequence is 13 residues long.

This clone showed up just once. This chain joins TRBV7-2 and TRBJ2-7; a possible D gene is TRBD2 (6 bases). The ends were cut back, 5 bases at V and 2 bases at J, with 13 bases in the middle. This CDR3 has 14 amino acids. Germline CDR1 is SGHTA and CDR2 is FQGNSA. The CDR3 coding sequence is TGTGCCAGCAGCCAGTACGGCGGGGCCTACGAGCAGTACTTC. It yields the protein CASSQYGGAYEQYF.

This chain uses TRBV19 with TRBJ2-1; 7 nucleotides match TRBD1. This CDR3 region has 17 residues. The germline CDR1 and CDR2 sequences are LNHDA and SQIVND (reference sequence). Germline trimming cut 0 bases from V and 4 bases from J; bases unmatched to any gene: 9. CDR3 loop: CASSIDSPGQTYNEQFF. In DNA, the CDR3 is TGTGCCAGTAGTATAGATTCACCGGGACAGACATACAATGAGCAGTTCTTC.

The chain carries TRBV29-1 and TRBJ1-2, with 7 nucleotides matching TRBD1. This CDR3 is built from 13 residues. Unmatched junction bases numbered 6, after V lost 7 bases and J lost 1 base. Germline V gives CDR1 SQVTM, CDR2 ANQGSEA. The DNA for the CDR3 is TGCAGCGCCCGGGACAGAGATAACTATGGCTACACCTTC. Protein: CSARDRDNYGYTF.

This clone has just a few counts. The chain links TRBV7-2 to TRBJ2-2, with D hard to call. The CDR3 is made up of 14 amino acids. Germline CDR1 and CDR2: SGHTA and FQGNSA. Trimming took off 5 bases at V and 4 bases at J, with 11 bases between the two ends. The CDR3 spells CASSLDPGTGELFF. The CDR3, as DNA: TGTGCCAGCAGCCTCGATCCGGGCACCGGGGAGCTGTTTTTT.

V is TRBV25-1 and J is TRBJ2-7; 9 positions agree with TRBD2. This CDR3 contains 17 residues. V dropped 2 bases and J dropped 2; count of bases not matched to a gene: 10. Germline V CDR1 and CDR2: MGHDK, SYGVNS. Here the CDR3 reads CASSELNLAGPTYEQYF. Written as DNA, the CDR3 is TGTGCCAGCAGTGAACTAAACCTAGCGGGACCTACCTACGAGCAGTACTTC.

In DNA form, the CDR3 reads TGTGCCAGCAGCCAGGTAGGGGGTAATGAGCAGTTCTTC. Amino acid sequence: CASSQVGGNEQFF. The chain uses TRBV4-2 and TRBJ2-1, with D tentatively TRBD1 (6 bases). The CDR3 totals 13 residues. V was clipped by 3 bases and J by 7 bases, with 10 bases between them. Germline V gives CDR1 LGHNA, CDR2 YNFKEQ.